This T cell receptor beta chain comes out of a study of blood T cell repertoires in COVID-19. Study details: PBMCs, B-cell-depleted T cells, or T cells were the source of the cDNA or gDNA that made up the material.

The CDR3 totals 16 residues. Trimming removed 3 bases from V and 6 bases from J, with 18 bases in between. Per germline, CDR1 SGHTA and CDR2 FQGTGA. Recovery meant two consecutive negative NP/OP PCR tests, professional clearance, or resolved symptoms. Authors' analysis steps: Nucleated cell number was recorded as an estimate derived from reference gene primer amplification. The repertoire was sequenced with immunoSEQ multiplex PCR; TCRdb's copy has only in-frame clones and lacks some. V, J and clone size were drawn from that table, and D and trimming were deduced from the DNA. This sample has about 280,000 clones, with less than 85% found just once.

The clonotype comes from a woman aged 45 to 65 who had recovered from COVID-19. The rearrangement joins TRBV7-3 to TRBJ2-1, with D possibly being TRBD1 (7 bases). The source material was PBMCs or T cells enriched from blood (not recorded which). CDR3 nucleotide sequence: TGTGCCAGCAGCTTGCAAATTAGCAGGGGGGCCAATGAGCAGTTCTTC. Protein: CASSLQISRGANEQFF.